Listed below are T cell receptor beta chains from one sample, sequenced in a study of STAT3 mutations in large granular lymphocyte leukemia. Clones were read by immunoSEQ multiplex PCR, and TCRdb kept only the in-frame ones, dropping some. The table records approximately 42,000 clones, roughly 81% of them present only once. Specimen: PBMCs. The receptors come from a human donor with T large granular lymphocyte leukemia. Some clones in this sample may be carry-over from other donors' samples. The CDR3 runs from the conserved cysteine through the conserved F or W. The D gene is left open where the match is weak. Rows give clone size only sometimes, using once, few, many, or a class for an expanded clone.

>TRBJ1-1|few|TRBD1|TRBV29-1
CSVETGGVYTEAFF
TGCAGCGTTGAAACAGGGGGCGTATACACTGAAGCTTTCTTT
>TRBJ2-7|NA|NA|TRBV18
CASSPPRSSYEQYF
TGTGCCAGCTCACCACCGAGGAGCTCCTACGAGCAGTACTTC
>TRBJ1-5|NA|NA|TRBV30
CAWSRGGINQPQHF
TGTGCCTGGAGTAGGGGAGGGATCAATCAGCCCCAGCATTTT
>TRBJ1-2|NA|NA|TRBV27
CASSPRQSSSMLRGYTF
TGTGCCAGCAGTCCCCGACAGTCTTCGTCTATGTTGCGGGGCTACACCTTC
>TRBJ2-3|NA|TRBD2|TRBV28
CASSTGTSASATDTQYF
TGTGCCAGCAGTACCGGGACTAGCGCGTCCGCCACAGATACGCAGTATTTT
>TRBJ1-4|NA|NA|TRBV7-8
CASSLVRLRVATNEKLFF
TGTGCCAGCAGCTTAGTGAGGCTGAGAGTGGCAACTAATGAAAAACTGTTTTTT
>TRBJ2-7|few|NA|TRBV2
CASSVSGSYEQYF
TGTGCCAGCAGTGTGTCTGGCTCCTACGAGCAGTACTTC
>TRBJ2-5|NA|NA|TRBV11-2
CASSQRRGGETQYF
TGTGCCAGCAGCCAGAGGCGGGGTGGGGAGACCCAGTACTTC
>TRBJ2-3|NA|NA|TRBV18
CASSPPGDTQYF
TGTGCCAGCTCACCACCGGGGGATACGCAGTATTTT
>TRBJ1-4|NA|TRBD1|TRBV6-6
CASTPRQGGEKLFF
TGTGCCAGCACCCCGCGACAGGGGGGAGAAAAACTGTTTTTT
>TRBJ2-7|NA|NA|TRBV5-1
CASSLLGAREQYF
TGCGCCAGCAGCTTGTTGGGGGCGAGGGAGCAGTACTTC
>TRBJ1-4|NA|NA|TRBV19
CASSIGDREVEKLFF
TGTGCCAGTAGTATAGGGGACCGGGAGGTTGAAAAACTGTTTTTT
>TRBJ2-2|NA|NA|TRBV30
CAWSVTAPGELFF
TGTGCCTGGAGTGTAACGGCCCCCGGGGAGCTGTTTTTT
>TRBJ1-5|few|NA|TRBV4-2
CASSQVDSSQPQHF
TGTGCCAGCAGCCAAGTAGACAGTAGTCAGCCCCAGCATTTT
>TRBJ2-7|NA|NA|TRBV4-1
CASSQTDRAGEQYF
TGCGCCAGCAGTCAAACCGACAGGGCGGGAGAGCAGTACTTC
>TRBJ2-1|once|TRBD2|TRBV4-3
CASSLTSGADNEQFF
TGCGCCAGCAGCCTAACTAGCGGGGCTGACAATGAGCAGTTCTTC
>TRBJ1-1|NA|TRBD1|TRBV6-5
CASSGTGMNTEAFF
TGTGCCAGCAGTGGGACAGGGATGAACACTGAAGCTTTCTTT
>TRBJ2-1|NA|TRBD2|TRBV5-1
CASSAWPQGRVAGDNEQFF
TGCGCCAGCAGCGCCTGGCCGCAGGGGAGGGTAGCGGGGGACAATGAGCAGTTCTTC
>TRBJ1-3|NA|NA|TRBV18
CASSTGSGNTIYF
TGTGCCAGCTCAACGGGGTCTGGAAACACCATATATTTT
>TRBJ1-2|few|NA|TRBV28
CASSFIAGDYGYTF
TGTGCCAGCAGTTTCATCGCAGGCGACTATGGCTACACCTTC
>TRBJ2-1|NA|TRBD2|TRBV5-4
CASRSPGGGYNEQFF
TGTGCCAGCAGATCGCCCGGCGGGGGCTACAATGAGCAGTTCTTC
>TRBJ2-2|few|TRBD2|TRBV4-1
CASSLPGTSGPTGELFF
TGCGCCAGCAGCCTCCCAGGGACTAGCGGACCCACCGGGGAGCTGTTTTTT
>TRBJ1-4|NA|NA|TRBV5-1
CASSFMGATNEKLFF
TGCGCCAGCAGCTTCATGGGGGCGACTAATGAAAAACTGTTTTTT
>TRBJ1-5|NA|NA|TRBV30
CAWSYSRYSNQPQHF
TGTGCCTGGAGTTACAGCCGGTATAGCAATCAGCCCCAGCATTTT
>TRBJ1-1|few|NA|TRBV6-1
CGTVRANTEAFF
TGTGGCACCGTGCGCGCCAACACTGAAGCTTTCTTT
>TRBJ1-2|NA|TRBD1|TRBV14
CASSPGTVYGYTF
TGTGCCAGCAGCCCCGGGACAGTCTATGGCTACACCTTC
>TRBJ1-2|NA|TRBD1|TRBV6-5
CASSRDRNYGYTF
TGTGCCAGCAGCCGGGACAGAAACTATGGCTACACCTTC
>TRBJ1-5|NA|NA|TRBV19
CASSIDEQGGYQPQHF
TGTGCCAGTAGTATAGACGAGCAAGGGGGTTATCAGCCCCAGCATTTT
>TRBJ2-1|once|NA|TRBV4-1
CASSHTGLDEQFF
TGCGCCAGCAGCCACACAGGGCTAGATGAGCAGTTCTTC
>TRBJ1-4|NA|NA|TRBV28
CASSRPTAASEKLFF
TGTGCCAGCAGTCGCCCGACGGCGGCCTCCGAAAAACTGTTTTTT
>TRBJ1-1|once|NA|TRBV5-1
CASSLRQGDTEAFF
TGCGCCAGCAGCTTGAGGCAGGGCGACACTGAAGCTTTCTTT
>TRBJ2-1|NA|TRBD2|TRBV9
CASSVTSGGAWDEQFF
TGTGCCAGCAGCGTTACTAGCGGGGGGGCATGGGATGAGCAGTTCTTC
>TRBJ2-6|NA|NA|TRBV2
CASNPRGGSGANVLTF
TGTGCCAGCAACCCCCGAGGGGGCTCTGGGGCCAACGTCCTGACTTTC
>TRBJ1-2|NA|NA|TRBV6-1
CASSDLNYGYTF
TGTGCCAGCAGTGACTTGAACTATGGCTACACCTTC
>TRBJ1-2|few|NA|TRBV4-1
CASSQEEAHRLPPNYGYTF
TGCGCCAGCAGCCAAGAAGAAGCACACCGCCTCCCTCCTAACTATGGCTACACCTTC
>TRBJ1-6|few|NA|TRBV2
CASSQDYWALHF
TGTGCCAGCAGTCAAGACTACTGGGCCCTCCACTTT
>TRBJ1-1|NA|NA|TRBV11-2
CASSGDYMNTEAFF
TGTGCCAGCAGCGGGGATTATATGAACACTGAAGCTTTCTTT
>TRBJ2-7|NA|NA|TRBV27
CASRRASIAGSNEQYF
TGTGCCAGCAGAAGAGCCAGCATTGCAGGGAGTAACGAGCAGTACTTC
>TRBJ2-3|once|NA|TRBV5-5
CASSLRWPTGVTDTQYF
TGTGCCAGCAGCTTGCGATGGCCCACTGGGGTCACAGATACGCAGTATTTT
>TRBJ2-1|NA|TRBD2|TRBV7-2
CASSLRVASGGPRGVF
TGTGCCAGCAGCTTAAGGGTCGCCAGCGGGGGCCCACGGGGGGTCTTC
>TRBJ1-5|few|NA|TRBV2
CASSEEGMSNQPQHF
TGTGCCAGCAGTGAAGAGGGAATGAGCAATCAGCCCCAGCATTTT
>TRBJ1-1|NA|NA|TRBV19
CASTRDTLNTEAFF
TGTGCCAGTACCCGGGACACCCTGAACACTGAAGCTTTCTTT
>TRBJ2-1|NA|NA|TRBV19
CASSIGGSPRAEQFF
TGTGCCAGTAGTATAGGAGGGAGCCCGAGGGCTGAGCAGTTCTTC
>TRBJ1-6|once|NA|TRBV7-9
CASSLGSGNNSPLHF
TGTGCCAGCAGCTTAGGGTCAGGGAATAATTCACCCCTCCACTTT
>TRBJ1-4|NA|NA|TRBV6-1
CASSDPFRDNPFF
TGTGCCAGCAGTGACCCTTTCCGGGACAACCCGTTTTTT
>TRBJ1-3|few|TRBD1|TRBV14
CASSQVILGATDRAGNTIYF
TGTGCCAGCAGCCAAGTAATACTTGGGGCTACGGACAGGGCTGGAAACACCATATATTTT
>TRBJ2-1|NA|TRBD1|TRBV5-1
CASSATGGAYNEQFF
TGCGCCAGCAGCGCGACAGGGGGAGCCTACAATGAGCAGTTCTTC
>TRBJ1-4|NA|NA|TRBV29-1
CSVRTGLEKLFF
TGCAGCGTTCGTACAGGGCTAGAAAAACTGTTTTTT
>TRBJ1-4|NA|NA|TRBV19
CASSITGTNEKLFF
TGTGCCAGTAGCATTACAGGGACTAATGAAAAACTGTTTTTT
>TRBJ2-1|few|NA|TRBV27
CASSSGPGQRFF
TGTGCCAGCAGTTCAGGACCGGGACAAAGGTTCTTC
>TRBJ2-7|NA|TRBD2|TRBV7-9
CASSLGGSGALYEQYF
TGTGCCAGCAGCTTAGGGGGTAGCGGGGCGCTCTACGAGCAGTACTTC
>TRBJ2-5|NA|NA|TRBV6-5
CASRGSSRETQYF
TGTGCCAGCCGGGGGTCGTCTAGAGAGACCCAGTACTTC
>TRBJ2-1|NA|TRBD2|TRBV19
CASSFQSGGFYNEQFF
TGTGCCAGTAGTTTCCAAAGCGGGGGTTTCTACAATGAGCAGTTCTTC
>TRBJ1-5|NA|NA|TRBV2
CASIRERGAIQPQHF
TGTGCCAGCATCCGGGAGCGAGGGGCAATTCAGCCCCAGCATTTT
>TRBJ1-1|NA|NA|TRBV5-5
CASSLGTEGAFF
TGTGCCAGCAGCTTGGGGACGGAGGGAGCTTTCTTT
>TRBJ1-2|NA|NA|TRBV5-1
CASSLEGGAGYTF
TGCGCCAGCAGCTTGGAGGGGGGGGCTGGCTACACCTTC
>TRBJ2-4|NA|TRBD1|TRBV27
CASSPGQGNIQYF
TGTGCCAGCAGTCCTGGACAGGGAAACATTCAGTACTTC
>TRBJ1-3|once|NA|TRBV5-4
CASSYDSGNTIYF
TGTGCCAGCAGCTACGATTCTGGAAACACCATATATTTT
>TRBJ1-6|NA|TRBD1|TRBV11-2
CASSPWAGGTGSSPLHF
TGTGCCAGCAGCCCGTGGGCAGGGGGGACCGGGAGTTCACCCCTCCACTTT